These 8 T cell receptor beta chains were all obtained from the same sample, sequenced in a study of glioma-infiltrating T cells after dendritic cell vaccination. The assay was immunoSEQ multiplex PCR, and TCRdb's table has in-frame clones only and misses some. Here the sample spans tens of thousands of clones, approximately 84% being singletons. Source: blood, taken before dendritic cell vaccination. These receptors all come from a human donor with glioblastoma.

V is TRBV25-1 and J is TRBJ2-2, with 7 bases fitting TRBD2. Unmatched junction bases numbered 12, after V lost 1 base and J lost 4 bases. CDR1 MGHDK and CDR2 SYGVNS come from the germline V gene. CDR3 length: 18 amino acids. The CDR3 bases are TGTGCCAGCAGTGAATCCCCCGGACTAGTTAGAGTCACCGGGGAGCTGTTTTTT. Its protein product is CASSESPGLVRVTGELFF.

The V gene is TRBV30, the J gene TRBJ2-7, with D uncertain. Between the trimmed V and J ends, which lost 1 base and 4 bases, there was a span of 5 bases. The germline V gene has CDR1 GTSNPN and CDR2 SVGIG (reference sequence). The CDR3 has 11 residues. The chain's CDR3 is CAWSGQYEQYF. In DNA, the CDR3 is TGTGCCTGGAGTGGCCAGTACGAGCAGTACTTC.

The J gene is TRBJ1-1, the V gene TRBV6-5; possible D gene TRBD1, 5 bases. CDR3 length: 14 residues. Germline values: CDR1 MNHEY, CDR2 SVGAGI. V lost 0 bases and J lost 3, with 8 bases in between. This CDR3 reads CASSYSQTDTEAFF. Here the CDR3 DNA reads TGTGCCAGCAGTTACTCTCAGACAGACACTGAAGCTTTCTTT.

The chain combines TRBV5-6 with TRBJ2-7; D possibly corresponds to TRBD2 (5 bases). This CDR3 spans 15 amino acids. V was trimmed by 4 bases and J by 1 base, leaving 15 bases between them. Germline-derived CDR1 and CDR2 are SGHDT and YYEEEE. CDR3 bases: TGTGCCAGCAGCGGAGGACTGGAAGGGTCCTACGAGCAGTACTTC. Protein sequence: CASSGGLEGSYEQYF.

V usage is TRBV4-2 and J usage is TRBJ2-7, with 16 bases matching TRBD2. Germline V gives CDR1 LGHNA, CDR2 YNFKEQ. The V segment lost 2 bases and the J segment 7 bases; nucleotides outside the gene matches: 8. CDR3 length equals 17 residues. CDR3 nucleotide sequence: TGTGCCAGCAGCCAACGAACCGGGACTAGCGGGGGGGGTGAGCAGTACTTC. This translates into CASSQRTGTSGGGEQYF.

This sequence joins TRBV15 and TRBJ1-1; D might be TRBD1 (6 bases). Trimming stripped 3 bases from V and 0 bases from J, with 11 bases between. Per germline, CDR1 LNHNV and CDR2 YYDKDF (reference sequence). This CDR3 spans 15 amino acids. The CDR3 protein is CATSRDSEMNTEAFF. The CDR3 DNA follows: TGTGCCACCAGCAGGGACAGCGAAATGAACACTGAAGCTTTCTTT.

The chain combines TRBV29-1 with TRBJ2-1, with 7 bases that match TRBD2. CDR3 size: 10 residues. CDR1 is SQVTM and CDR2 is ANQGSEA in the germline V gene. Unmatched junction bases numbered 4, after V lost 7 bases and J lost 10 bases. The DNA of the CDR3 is TGCAGCGGGGGAGGGGCAGAGCAGTTCTTC. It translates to CSGGGAEQFF.

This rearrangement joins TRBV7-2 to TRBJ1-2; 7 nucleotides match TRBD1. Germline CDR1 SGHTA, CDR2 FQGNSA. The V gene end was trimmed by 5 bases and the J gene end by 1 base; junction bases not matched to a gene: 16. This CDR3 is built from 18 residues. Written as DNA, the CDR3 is TGTGCCAGCAGCGCCGGACAGGTCCTCCCAGTACTTAACTATGGCTACACCTTC. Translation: CASSAGQVLPVLNYGYTF.